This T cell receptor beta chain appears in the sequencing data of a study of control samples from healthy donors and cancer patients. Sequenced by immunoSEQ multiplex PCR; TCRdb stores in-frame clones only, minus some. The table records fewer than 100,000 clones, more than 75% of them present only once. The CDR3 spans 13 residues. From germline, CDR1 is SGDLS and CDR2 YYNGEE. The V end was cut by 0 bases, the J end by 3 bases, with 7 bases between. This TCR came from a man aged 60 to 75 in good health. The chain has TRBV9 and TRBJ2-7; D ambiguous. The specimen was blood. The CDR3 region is CASSVDPNYEQYF. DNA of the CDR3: TGTGCCAGCAGCGTAGATCCAAACTACGAGCAGTACTTC.